This TCR beta chain was sequenced during a study of CD8 T cells in Susac syndrome. Turning to the study itself: Within the sequenced group of Susac syndrome patients, more than 5 showed active disease and fewer than 10 were in remission.

The diagnostic criteria were recently defined, and patients with Susac syndrome met them for definite or probable disease. FACS enriched CD8+ TEMRA cells, while bulk CD8+ and CD4+ were negatively isolated. A quantity of about 0.45 to 1 ug RNA underwent reverse transcription using random hexamers. TCRdb independently ran MiXCR on the immunoSEQ multiplex PCR reads; one entry per CDR3 protein. The sample lists around 180,000 distinct CDR3 sequences, around 94% occurring once. Germline V gene sequence: CDR1 MDHEN, CDR2 SYDVKM. V gave up 5 bases and J gave up 6 bases, with 14 bases separating them. The CDR3 is 14 residues long.

Sequencing was done on a sample of CD4+ T cells from PBMCs. The chain couples TRBV28 to TRBJ1-5, with D perhaps matching TRBD1 (6 bases). The TCR comes from a human donor with Susac syndrome. The CDR3 DNA follows: TGTGCCAGCAGTCTCACAGGGATAGCTCAGCCCCAGCATTTT. Translated: CASSLTGIAQPQHF.